This TCR beta chain stems from a study of cytomegalovirus exposure and HLA in healthy donors. Turning to the study itself: The study placed about four fifths of its 398 genotyped donors in the Caucasian-associated ancestry cluster.

Broader study findings: In an earlier analysis, productive rearrangement rates for most beta V segments clustered near 90% or 30%. Another analysis was done later, and it associated approximately 18,000 TCR beta sequences with HLA alleles at 0.05 false discovery rate.

It was with 60 Vbeta and 13 Jbeta primers that the PCR ran. Clones were sequenced by immunoSEQ multiplex PCR, and TCRdb holds only the in-frame ones, with some missing. The profile shows 100,000 to 150,000 clones, over 60% of them singletons. As regards this clone: Its specificity is not known.

Germline CDR1 reads SQVTM; CDR2 reads ANQGSEA. The CDR3 length is 12 residues. V was trimmed by 7 bases and J by 7 bases, leaving 13 bases between them. V usage is TRBV29-1 and J usage is TRBJ1-4; possibly TRBD1 for D (6 bases). This TCR came from a man aged 25 to 45 in good health and CMV-seronegative. Sequences were obtained from PBMCs. Here the CDR3 reads CSAGQKGEKLFF. CDR3 bases: TGCAGCGCCGGACAGAAAGGTGAAAAACTGTTTTTT.